Shown below are 31 T cell receptor beta chains from a single sample sequenced in a study of blood T cell repertoires in COVID-19. Libraries were prepared by immunoSEQ multiplex PCR; TCRdb keeps only in-frame clonotypes and omits some of them. Of about 78,000 clones listed, roughly 87% are singletons. Sequencing was carried out using peripheral blood. Source of these receptors: a woman between 50 and 59 years old in a cohort sampled during active COVID-19.

This chain connects TRBV2 to TRBJ1-3, with TRBD1 identical over 8 bases. Germline V gene data show CDR1 as SNHLY and CDR2 as FYNNEI. The CDR3 consists of 14 residues. V was clipped by 6 bases and J by 6 bases; unmatched bases: 7. The CDR3 coding sequence is TGTGCCAGCAGACCTACAGGGGGTGCAAACACCATATATTTT. Translating gives CASRPTGGANTIYF.

The V gene is TRBV18, the J gene TRBJ2-5; tentative D call: TRBD2 (6 bases). This CDR3 comprises 14 residues. Looked up from germline, CDR1 is KGHSH and CDR2 is LQKENI. The ends were cut back, 2 bases at V and 5 bases at J, with 12 bases in the middle. CDR3 coding DNA: TGTGCCAGCTCACCATTAGTCAGCGGGGAGACCCAGTACTTC. It encodes CASSPLVSGETQYF.

In the case of this clone: One end of the junction varies from germline; a read error may be responsible. This chain links TRBV28 with TRBJ2-1; 13 bases agree with TRBD2. Germline lookup yields CDR1 MDHEN and CDR2 SYDVKM. This CDR3 spans 13 amino acids. The CDR3 protein is CASRVGTSGKWVF. The CDR3 DNA sequence: TGTGCCAGCAGGGTTGGGACTAGCGGGAAATGGGTCTTC.

The chain links TRBV5-1 to TRBJ1-5; TRBD1 matches 7 bases. The V segment lost 5 bases and the J segment 9 bases; nucleotides outside the gene matches: 8. The CDR3 totals 13 residues. Germline V gene lookup returns CDR1 SGHRS and CDR2 YFSETQ. The CDR3 here is CASRVDRDRPQHF. CDR3 nucleotide sequence: TGCGCCAGCAGGGTTGACAGGGACAGGCCCCAGCATTTT.

The CDR3 nucleotides read TGCGCCAGCAGCTCCGGGACTAGCGGGAGAGGGAACGAGCAGTACTTC. Translation: CASSSGTSGRGNEQYF. The V gene is TRBV5-1, the J gene TRBJ2-7; 14 nucleotides agree with TRBD2. The CDR3 is 16 residues long. After removal of 3 bases from V and 5 bases from J, the junction contained 7 bases not matched to a gene. Germline CDR1 SGHRS, CDR2 YFSETQ.

The CDR3 is CASSQNGQGGQPQHF. The DNA for the CDR3 is TGTGCCAGCAGCCAAAATGGACAGGGGGGACAGCCCCAGCATTTT. J is TRBJ1-5 and V is TRBV3-1 (or the pseudogene TRBV3-2); TRBD1 matches 10 bases. J was trimmed by 7 bases and V by 2 bases; bases with no gene match: 5. The CDR3 runs to 15 residues. CDR1 is LGHDT and CDR2 is YNNKEL in the germline V gene (reference sequence).

The count of this clone is one. This chain uses TRBV3-1 (or the pseudogene TRBV3-2) with TRBJ2-1; 9 nucleotides align to TRBD1. The junction had 9 bases not matched to a gene; V was cut back by 5 bases and J by 10 bases. From germline, CDR1 is LGHDT and CDR2 YNNKEL (reference sequence). This CDR3 is built from 14 residues. In nucleotides, the CDR3 is TGTGCCAGCAGCTACGCCCTTGGACAGGGGGAGCAGTTCTTC. Translated, it gives CASSYALGQGEQFF.

The V call is TRBV3-1 (or the pseudogene TRBV3-2), the J call TRBJ2-7; 13 nucleotides line up with TRBD2. This CDR3 is built from 15 residues. V was clipped by 0 bases and J by 6 bases; unmatched bases: 2. Looked up from germline, CDR1 is LGHDT and CDR2 is YNNKEL (reference sequence). CDR3 amino acids: CASSQERLAGGEQYF. The CDR3, as DNA: TGTGCCAGCAGCCAAGAAAGACTAGCGGGAGGCGAGCAGTACTTC.

This chain joins TRBV28 and TRBJ1-3; TRBD1 matches 8 bases. V shed 6 bases and J 0 bases; nucleotides not matched to a gene: 4. There are 15 residues in the CDR3. Germline V gives CDR1 MDHEN, CDR2 SYDVKM. The CDR3 region is CASSRQGYSGNTIYF. Written as DNA, the CDR3 is TGTGCCAGCAGCCGACAGGGGTACTCTGGAAACACCATATATTTT.

This clone was picked up a small number of times. This chain connects TRBV4-1 to TRBJ1-2; D not resolved. This CDR3 is 14 amino acids long. Germline V CDR1 and CDR2: MGHRA, YSYEKL. Trimming pared 0 bases from V and 8 bases from J, leaving 13 bases between. The chain's CDR3 is CASSQDRLGGGYTF. CDR3 DNA sequence: TGCGCCAGCAGCCAAGATAGACTGGGAGGGGGCTACACCTTC.

V and J are TRBV10-3 and TRBJ2-3; 7 bases line up with TRBD2. Germline-derived CDR1 and CDR2 are ENHRY and SYGVKD. The CDR3 has 14 residues. The V gene end was trimmed by 7 bases and the J gene end by 4 bases; junction bases not matched to a gene: 8. The CDR3 nucleotides read TGTGCCATCACCGAGGGAGGGCGCGCAGATACGCAGTATTTT. Amino acids: CAITEGGRADTQYF.

This CDR3 is CASSLPTLLAVSSYNSPLHF. The CDR3 nucleotides are TGTGCCAGCAGTCTACCGACACTGCTAGCTGTCAGCTCCTATAATTCACCCCTCCACTTT. The chain joins TRBV28 to TRBJ1-6, with no clear D. Per germline, CDR1 MDHEN and CDR2 SYDVKM. V lost 5 bases and J 0 bases, leaving 23 bases between the germline ends. The CDR3 has 20 residues.

This clone occurred once. As DNA, the CDR3 is TGCGCCAGCAGCCAAGAAGGCGGGAGAAATGAGCAGTTCTTC. It codes for CASSQEGGRNEQFF. This chain uses TRBV4-1 with TRBJ2-1, with 7 bases that match TRBD2. The germline V gene has CDR1 MGHRA and CDR2 YSYEKL. This CDR3 contains 14 residues. The junction had 3 bases not matched to a gene; V was cut back by 0 bases and J by 7 bases.

This chain uses TRBV29-1 with TRBJ1-3, with 10 bases that match TRBD1. The trim removed 5 bases at V and 8 bases at J, leaving 3 bases unmatched. Germline CDR1 and CDR2: SQVTM and ANQGSEA. CDR3 length: 12 residues. The CDR3 DNA reads as TGCAGCGTTCGGACAGGGGGGGACACCATATATTTT. It specifies CSVRTGGDTIYF. Full variable domain (outside the CDR3, taken from reference TRBV29-1 and TRBJ1-3): SAVISQKPSRDICQRGTSLTIQCQVDSQVTMMFWYRQQPGQSLTLIATANQGSEATYESGFVIDKFPISRPNLTFSTLTVSNMSPEDSSIYLCSVRTGGDTIYFGEGSWLTVV.

J is TRBJ2-2 and V is TRBV9, with D possibly being TRBD1 (5 bases). The CDR3 is 17 residues long. Germline V gene sequence: CDR1 SGDLS, CDR2 YYNGEE. V lost 0 bases, J lost 6 bases, and 18 bases lay in between. The CDR3 region has the DNA TGTGCCAGCAGCGTAGACGTTTCAGGGCCGACGGCCGGGGAGCTGTTTTTT. Its translation is CASSVDVSGPTAGELFF.

V usage is TRBV18 and J usage is TRBJ2-3; 9 bases line up with TRBD1. CDR1 is KGHSH and CDR2 is LQKENI in the germline V gene. V lost 3 bases to trimming and J lost 4 bases; unmatched junction nucleotides: 5. The CDR3 extends over 15 amino acids. In DNA form, the CDR3 reads TGTGCCAGCTCACCGTTACAGGGGGCAGCAGATACGCAGTATTTT. It yields the protein CASSPLQGAADTQYF.

The chain combines TRBV28 with TRBJ1-1, with a possible D match to TRBD1 (6 bases). Germline loops: CDR1 MDHEN, CDR2 SYDVKM. CDR3 length: 16 residues. V was pared by 8 bases and J by 4 bases, with 23 bases between. The CDR3 loop is CASRLGGGLSGTEAFF. DNA for the CDR3: TGTGCCAGCCGCCTAGGGGGGGGACTGTCGGGCACTGAAGCTTTCTTT.

This clone was counted a single time. In DNA form, the CDR3 reads TGTGCCAGCAGCTTCAGGGGAGAAGAGACCCAGTACTTC. The encoded protein is CASSFRGEETQYF. The V and J genes are TRBV7-9 and TRBJ2-5; a possible D gene is TRBD1 (6 bases). Trimming stripped 3 bases from V and 3 bases from J, with 8 bases between. CDR3 size: 13 residues. Germline CDR1 and CDR2: SEHNR and FQNEAQ (reference sequence).

This rearrangement joins TRBV28 to TRBJ1-5; D is unresolved. Germline CDR1 MDHEN, CDR2 SYDVKM. The CDR3 spans 12 residues. V was cut by 5 bases and J by 5 bases, with 7 bases left in between. For the CDR3, the DNA is TGTGCCAGCAGTCCTCAGTATCAGCCCCAGCATTTT. Translation: CASSPQYQPQHF. Using reference TRBV28 and TRBJ1-5 for the parts outside the CDR3, the full variable domain is DVKVTQSSRYLVKRTGEKVFLECVQDMDHENMFWYRQDPGLGLRLIYFSYDVKMKEKGDIPEGYSVSREKKERFSLILESASTNQTSMYLCASSPQYQPQHFGDGTRLSIL.

This chain joins TRBV5-6 and TRBJ2-1; weak D call: TRBD2 (5 bases). There are 16 residues in the CDR3. The V end was cut by 0 bases, the J end by 0 bases, with 10 bases between. In germline, CDR1 is SGHDT, CDR2 YYEEEE. CDR3: CASSLDGLSSYNEQFF. The CDR3 DNA reads as TGTGCCAGCAGCTTGGACGGACTTAGCTCCTACAATGAGCAGTTCTTC.

This chain joins TRBV5-1 and TRBJ2-1, with D hard to call. Germline V CDR1 and CDR2: SGHRS, YFSETQ. Trimming took off 3 bases at V and 5 bases at J, with 3 bases between the two ends. The CDR3 has 11 amino acids. The DNA for the CDR3 is TGCGCCAGCAGCTCTCACAATGAGCAGTTCTTC. Its protein product is CASSSHNEQFF. The variable domain in full, with the rest retrieved from reference TRBV5-1 and TRBJ2-1, is KAGVTQTPRYLIKTRGQQVTLSCSPISGHRSVSWYQQTPGQGLQFLFEYFSETQRNKGNFPGRFSGRQFSNSRSEMNVSTLELGDSALYLCASSSHNEQFFGPGTRLTVL.

This chain uses TRBV27 with TRBJ1-4, with TRBD1 identical over 9 bases. Germline CDR1 is MNHEY and CDR2 is SMNVEV (reference sequence). The V and J ends lost 8 bases and 8 bases, in that order; junction bases with no gene match: 3. CDR3 length: 12 amino acids. The CDR3 spells CASGQGLEKLFF. CDR3 nucleotide sequence: TGTGCCAGCGGACAGGGGTTGGAAAAACTGTTTTTT.

The J gene is TRBJ2-1, the V gene TRBV7-9; 8 nucleotides match TRBD2. Germline loops: CDR1 SEHNR, CDR2 FQNEAQ (reference sequence). The CDR3 is made up of 15 amino acids. J was trimmed by 2 bases and V by 8 bases; bases with no gene match: 8. DNA for the CDR3: TGTGCCAGCGAAACGTCGGGAGGGGCCTACAATGAGCAGTTCTTC. The encoded protein is CASETSGGAYNEQFF.

The genes are TRBV28 and TRBJ2-7, with TRBD1 as a possible D gene (7 bases). In germline, CDR1 is MDHEN, CDR2 SYDVKM. The CDR3 runs to 12 residues. The CDR3 region is CDPCRRGPLSYF. The CDR3 DNA sequence: TGTGACCCCTGTAGGAGGGGGCCCCTTTCGTACTTC.

The chain couples TRBV5-1 to TRBJ2-2; TRBD1 matches 7 bases. V shed 1 base, J shed 6 bases, and the junction held 6 bases outside the gene matches. This CDR3 has 15 amino acids. Germline V lookup: CDR1 SGHRS, CDR2 YFSETQ. CDR3 in DNA: TGCGCCAGCAGCTTGCGACAGGGCGGGCCCGGGGAGCTGTTTTTT. This encodes CASSLRQGGPGELFF.

The chain couples TRBV6-2 or TRBV6-3 to TRBJ2-5, with D uncertain. V lost 0 bases and J 2 bases, leaving 10 bases between the germline ends. The CDR3 is 15 amino acids. CDR1 is MNHEY and CDR2 is SVGEGT in the germline V gene. CDR3 sequence (DNA): TGTGCCAGCAGTTACTCGACGACGGGTCAAGAGACCCAGTACTTC. Its translation: CASSYSTTGQETQYF.

This chain connects TRBV5-1 to TRBJ1-1; possible D gene TRBD1, 6 bases. The CDR3 loop spans 12 amino acids. In germline, CDR1 is SGHRS, CDR2 YFSETQ. V lost 6 bases and J lost 2, with 8 bases in between. This chain's CDR3 is CASKQGNTEAFF. CDR3 nucleotides: TGCGCCAGCAAACAGGGAAACACTGAAGCTTTCTTT. Filled out from reference TRBV5-1 and TRBJ1-1, the complete variable domain reads KAGVTQTPRYLIKTRGQQVTLSCSPISGHRSVSWYQQTPGQGLQFLFEYFSETQRNKGNFPGRFSGRQFSNSRSEMNVSTLELGDSALYLCASKQGNTEAFFGQGTRLTVV.

The rearrangement joins TRBV11-2 to TRBJ2-1, with 8 bases that match TRBD1. There are 14 residues in the CDR3. Per germline, CDR1 SGHAT and CDR2 FQNNGV. The V and J ends lost 1 base and 6 bases, in that order; junction bases with no gene match: 2. CDR3 nucleotide sequence: TGTGCCAGCAGCTTAGGGGGGACAGGCAATGAGCAGTTCTTC. Its protein product is CASSLGGTGNEQFF.

The sample holds a few counts of this clone. This chain connects TRBV7-3 to TRBJ2-1; maybe TRBD2 (6 bases). V lost 2 bases, J lost 2 bases, and 10 bases lay in between. The CDR3 loop spans 15 amino acids. The V gene's germline CDR1 is SGHTA and CDR2 FQGTGA. CDR3 region: CASSLGTSTYNEQFF. In DNA, the CDR3 is TGTGCCAGCAGCTTAGGGACTTCGACCTACAATGAGCAGTTCTTC.

The chain is built from TRBV27 and TRBJ2-7, with 7 bases aligning to TRBD1. The CDR3 length is 13 residues. Unmatched junction bases numbered 5, after V lost 6 bases and J lost 3 bases. Germline V gene lookup returns CDR1 MNHEY and CDR2 SMNVEV (reference sequence). For the CDR3, the DNA is TGTGCCAGCAGCTGGGGACAGCGCTACGAGCAGTACTTC. It translates to CASSWGQRYEQYF.

The chain uses TRBV6-6 and TRBJ2-4; no definite D call. The length of the CDR3 is 13 residues. Germline V lookup: CDR1 MNHNY, CDR2 SVGAGI (reference sequence). The germline V and J ends were trimmed by 3 bases and 7 bases, with 10 bases remaining between them. The CDR3 loop is CASSYSDTNIQYF. CDR3 coding DNA: TGTGCCAGCAGTTATTCAGATACGAACATTCAGTACTTC.